The 25 T cell receptor beta chains below were found in one sample sequenced in a study of human T cells and chemical hapten exposure. Stated time point: patch test 1, 2 weeks after DPC sensitization. Treatment described: therapeutic diphenylcyclopropenone sensitization with weekly scalp DPC. In TCRdb, the RACE reads were re-called with MiXCR into one record per CDR3 protein. Counted here are about 380,000 distinct CDR3 sequences, approximately 5% occurring once; the ten biggest clones make up 2% to 2.5%. The source material was whole blood, sampled in connection with sensitization to the hapten diphenylcyclopropenone (DPC). Source of these receptors: a woman between 45 and 60 years old with alopecia areata. Some clones in this sample may be carry-over from other donors' samples.

This clonotype was found many times. The chain combines TRBV3-1 with TRBJ1-6, with D unclear. The CDR3 totals 15 residues. Trimming pared 3 bases from V and 3 bases from J, leaving 9 bases between. The germline V gene has CDR1 LGHDT and CDR2 YNNKEL (reference sequence). The CDR3 DNA is TGTGCCAGCAGCCAGCGGCATGACTATAATTCACCCCTCCACTTT. It encodes CASSQRHDYNSPLHF.

The table lists this clonotype with a few counts. This rearrangement joins TRBV29-1 to TRBJ2-6; 7 bases are shared with TRBD1. The J segment lost 2 bases and the V segment lost 7 bases, leaving 8 bases of the junction unmatched. Germline V gene sequence: CDR1 SQVTM, CDR2 ANQGSEA. The CDR3 contains 15 residues. This CDR3 reads CSEDVGGAGANVLTF. The CDR3 nucleotides read TGCAGCGAAGACGTAGGGGGCGCTGGGGCCAACGTCCTGACTTTC.

The rearrangement links TRBV7-2 to TRBJ2-1; TRBD2 matches 10 bases. The germline CDR1 and CDR2 sequences are SGHTA and FQGNSA. The CDR3 runs 19 residues. The V and J ends lost 5 bases and 0 bases, in that order; junction bases with no gene match: 13. CDR3 in amino acids: CASSTPSGSSKSSYNEQFF. In DNA form, the CDR3 reads TGTGCCAGCAGCACCCCTAGCGGGAGTTCGAAGAGCTCCTACAATGAGCAGTTCTTC.

As for this clonotype: A far more abundant clone sits one base away, making this likely a read error. This chain links TRBV6-2 or TRBV6-3 with TRBJ1-1; D is ambiguous. Per germline, CDR1 MNHEY and CDR2 SVGEGT. Trimming removed 8 bases from V and 5 bases from J, with 9 bases in between. The CDR3 has 11 amino acids. The CDR3 here is CASCLGTEAFF. The CDR3 DNA reads TGTGCCAGCTGCTTAGGGACTGAAGCTTTCTTT.

The chain recombines TRBV20-1 with TRBJ2-4, with TRBD2 matching 9 bases. Germline CDR1 reads DFQATT; CDR2 reads SNEGSKA (reference sequence). CDR3 length: 14 amino acids. Losses at the gene ends were 0 bases for V and 8 bases for J; bases not matched to a gene: 5. The DNA for the CDR3 is TGCAGTGCTAGAGAGCGGGGGGGCCGGGACATTCAGTACTTC. Encoded protein: CSARERGGRDIQYF.

The CDR3: CASSHDAGTPGNTIYF. The CDR3 DNA reads TGTGCCAGCAGCCATGACGCGGGGACTCCTGGAAACACCATATATTTT. The gene calls are TRBV4-2 and TRBJ1-3; TRBD1 might be the D (5 bases). Germline V gene sequence: CDR1 LGHNA, CDR2 YNFKEQ. The CDR3 totals 16 residues. With 3 bases removed from V and 2 bases from J, the gap between germline ends came to 14 bases.

This clonotype came up many times. This chain links TRBV12-3 or TRBV12-4 with TRBJ1-1; D remains ambiguous. There are 12 residues in the CDR3. V gave up 3 bases and J gave up 7 bases, with 9 bases separating them. DNA for the CDR3: TGTGCCAGCAGTTTTGACCGGGGTGAAGCTTTCTTT. Translating gives CASSFDRGEAFF.

The sample holds a few counts of this clonotype. This chain links TRBV9 with TRBJ2-3; the match to TRBD2 covers 9 bases. J was trimmed by 1 base and V by 2 bases; bases with no gene match: 2. Germline V gene sequence: CDR1 SGDLS, CDR2 YYNGEE. There are 15 residues in the CDR3. CDR3 sequence reads: CASSVSGGGTDTQYF. CDR3 DNA: TGTGCCAGCAGCGTTAGCGGGGGTGGCACAGATACGCAGTATTTT.

In its sample, this clonotype was seen a few times. The chain combines TRBV4-2 with TRBJ1-2; TRBD1 might be the D (6 bases). The CDR3 loop spans 14 amino acids. Per germline, CDR1 LGHNA and CDR2 YNFKEQ. Trimming took off 11 bases at V and 0 bases at J, with 16 bases between the two ends. For the CDR3, the DNA is TGTGCCTCGCGGGACACGTTAGCTAACTATGGCTACACCTTC. Residues: CASRDTLANYGYTF.

In this sample, this clonotype turned up many times. This sequence joins TRBV7-9 and TRBJ2-2; D is undetermined. Trimming took 2 bases from V and 6 from J, leaving 10 bases between them. The CDR3 contains 14 residues. In germline, CDR1 is SEHNR, CDR2 FQNEAQ (reference sequence). The CDR3 sequence is CASSLPMTPGELFF. In DNA, the CDR3 is TGTGCCAGCAGCTTACCAATGACACCCGGGGAGCTGTTTTTT.

This clonotype was seen repeatedly, ten times or more. V usage is TRBV4-3 and J usage is TRBJ2-1; no firm D call. CDR1 is LGHNA and CDR2 is YSLEER in the germline V gene. This CDR3 comprises 13 residues. Deletions cut 0 bases from V and 9 bases from J, with 9 bases between. CDR3 DNA: TGCGCCAGCAGCCAAGAAGGCACAGTTGAGCAGTTCTTC. Translation: CASSQEGTVEQFF.

This clonotype appeared a few times. The chain couples TRBV18 to TRBJ1-3, with a weak D call TRBD1 (5 bases). V was clipped by 3 bases and J by 0 bases, with 12 bases between them. The CDR3 is made up of 16 amino acids. CDR1 KGHSH and CDR2 LQKENI come from the germline V gene. The CDR3 spells CASSPGTPSSGNTIYF. CDR3 bases: TGTGCCAGCTCACCCGGGACTCCGAGCTCTGGAAACACCATATATTTT.

CDR3 nucleotide sequence: TGTGCCAGCAGCGTAGGTCGAAGCCCCTACGAGCAGTACTTC. Translating gives CASSVGRSPYEQYF. The V and J genes are TRBV9 and TRBJ2-7, with D unresolved. Per the germline V gene, CDR1 is SGDLS and CDR2 is YYNGEE. V was pared by 0 bases and J by 2 bases, with 9 bases between. There are 14 residues in the CDR3. The full variable domain, completed using reference TRBV9 and TRBJ2-7, is DSGVTQTPKHLITATGQRVTLRCSPRSGDLSVYWYQQSLDQGLQFLIQYYNGEERAKGNILERFSAQQFPDLHSELNLSSLELGDSALYFCASSVGRSPYEQYFGPGTRLTVT.

This clonotype was recorded many times. The rearrangement joins TRBV6-5 to TRBJ2-3; D may be TRBD2 (6 bases). This CDR3 comprises 19 residues. Germline CDR1 is MNHEY and CDR2 is SVGAGI. The ends were cut back, 0 bases at V and 2 bases at J, with 21 bases in the middle. For the CDR3, the DNA is TGTGCCAGCAGTTACTCGATGGCGGGATGGGGGAGTTACACAGATACGCAGTATTTT. It codes for CASSYSMAGWGSYTDTQYF.

The gene calls are TRBV30 and TRBJ2-5; perhaps TRBD1 as D (6 bases). CDR3 length: 12 amino acids. V was trimmed by 5 bases and J by 5 bases, leaving 12 bases between them. Looked up from germline, CDR1 is GTSNPN and CDR2 is SVGIG (reference sequence). The CDR3 DNA reads as TGTGCCTGGGAGCAGGGGAGCGAGACCCAGTACTTC. Amino acid sequence: CAWEQGSETQYF.

This clonotype was seen only a few times. The chain links TRBV10-3 to TRBJ1-1; 7 bases line up with TRBD1. The V gene end was trimmed by 2 bases and the J gene end by 7 bases; junction bases not matched to a gene: 4. Germline-derived CDR1 and CDR2 are ENHRY and SYGVKD. The CDR3 has 13 residues. The CDR3 here is CAISEPGGGEAFF. The CDR3 DNA sequence: TGTGCCATCAGTGAGCCAGGGGGAGGTGAAGCTTTCTTT.

This clonotype was detected many times. The chain employs TRBV6-5 and TRBJ2-3; 9 nucleotides match TRBD1. V lost 6 bases to trimming and J lost 6 bases; unmatched junction nucleotides: 7. Germline V gives CDR1 MNHEY, CDR2 SVGAGI. The CDR3 is 14 amino acids. In DNA, the CDR3 is TGTGCCAGCAGCCTGAGACAGGGGGTGGATACGCAGTATTTT. Protein sequence: CASSLRQGVDTQYF.

A few counts support this clonotype. The rearrangement links TRBV12-3 or TRBV12-4 to TRBJ2-5; 10 bases are a match to TRBD1. CDR3 size: 18 residues. V trimming: 5 bases; J trimming: 0 bases; junction bases outside the gene matches: 12. The CDR3 protein is CASSTRQGAPMYQETQYF. CDR3 DNA: TGTGCCAGCAGTACGCGACAGGGGGCCCCTATGTACCAAGAGACCCAGTACTTC.

V gene TRBV7-6 combines with J gene TRBJ2-3; 8 nucleotides agree with TRBD1. CDR1 and CDR2 (germline): SGHVS, FNYEAQ. V was pared by 5 bases and J by 1 base, with 11 bases of the junction left unmatched. This CDR3 has 17 amino acids. The DNA of the CDR3 is TGTGCCAGCAGCACCTACCTCGGACAGGGAGGCACAGATACGCAGTATTTT. Its protein is CASSTYLGQGGTDTQYF.

The chain links TRBV29-1 to TRBJ2-5; D is ambiguous. Germline lookup yields CDR1 SQVTM and CDR2 ANQGSEA. This CDR3 is 13 amino acids long. V was shortened by 4 bases and J by 2 bases, with 11 bases between the two germline ends. CDR3 DNA: TGCAGCGTTGCCCTGACGTCACAAGAGACCCAGTACTTC. Protein: CSVALTSQETQYF.

This clonotype occurred many times. The rearrangement uses TRBV7-7 and TRBJ2-3, with D perhaps TRBD1 or TRBD2 (5 bases each). The ends were cut back, 5 bases at V and 0 bases at J, with 12 bases in the middle. The germline CDR1 and CDR2 sequences are SSHAT and FNYEAQ (reference sequence). The CDR3 extends over 15 amino acids. DNA for the CDR3: TGTGCCAGCAGCGGGGGACCGACTAGCACAGATACGCAGTATTTT. Its translation is CASSGGPTSTDTQYF.

This clonotype was detected many times. The chain carries TRBV29-1 and TRBJ1-3, with D hard to call. Trimming stripped 7 bases from V and 0 bases from J, with 10 bases between. This CDR3 has 13 amino acids. The germline V gene has CDR1 SQVTM and CDR2 ANQGSEA. In DNA, the CDR3 is TGCAGCGGGTGGGCAATCTCTGGAAACACCATATATTTT. Translated: CSGWAISGNTIYF.

This clonotype has at least ten counts. The chain couples TRBV6-6 to TRBJ2-3; D may be TRBD1 or TRBD2 (6 bases each). The length of the CDR3 is 14 residues. Germline-derived CDR1 and CDR2 are MNHNY and SVGAGI (reference sequence). With 8 bases removed from V and 3 bases from J, the gap between germline ends came to 15 bases. CDR3 DNA sequence: TGTGCCAGCTTAAGAGGGGGGCCAACAGATACGCAGTATTTT. As protein: CASLRGGPTDTQYF.

This clonotype was detected ten times or more. The gene calls are TRBV5-1 and TRBJ1-1; the match to TRBD1 covers 11 bases. Per germline, CDR1 SGHRS and CDR2 YFSETQ. The V and J ends lost 2 bases and 3 bases, in that order; junction bases with no gene match: 12. This CDR3 is built from 18 residues. CDR3 nucleotides: TGCGCCAGCAGCTTACAACCGGGACAGGGGGTTTTGGACACTGAAGCTTTCTTT. It specifies CASSLQPGQGVLDTEAFF.

This clonotype has only a few counts. The rearrangement uses TRBV6-2 or TRBV6-3 and TRBJ2-3; D is unclear. The CDR3 consists of 11 residues. V lost 7 bases, J lost 4 bases, and 6 bases lay in between. Germline V gene lookup returns CDR1 MNHEY and CDR2 SVGEGT. The CDR3 DNA reads TGTGCCAGCACCGACGCAGATACGCAGTATTTT. Translated, it gives CASTDADTQYF.